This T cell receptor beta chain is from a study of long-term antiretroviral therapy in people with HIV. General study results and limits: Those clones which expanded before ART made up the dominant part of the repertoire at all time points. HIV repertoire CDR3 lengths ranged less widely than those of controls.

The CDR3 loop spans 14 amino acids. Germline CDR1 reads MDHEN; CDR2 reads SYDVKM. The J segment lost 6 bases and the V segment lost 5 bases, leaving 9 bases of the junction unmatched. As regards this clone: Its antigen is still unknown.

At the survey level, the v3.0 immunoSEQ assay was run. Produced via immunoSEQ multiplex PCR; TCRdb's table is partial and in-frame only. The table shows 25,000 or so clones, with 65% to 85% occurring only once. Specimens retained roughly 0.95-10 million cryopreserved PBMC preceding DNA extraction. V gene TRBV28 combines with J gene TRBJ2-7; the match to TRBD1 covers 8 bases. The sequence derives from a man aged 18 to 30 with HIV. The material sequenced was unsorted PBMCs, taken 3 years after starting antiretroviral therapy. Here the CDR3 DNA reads TGTGCCAGCAGTACCGGACAGGGCCTCACCGAGCAGTACGTC. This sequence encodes CASSTGQGLTEQYV.